Listed below are T cell receptor beta chains from one sample, sequenced in a study of T cells after yellow fever vaccination. TCRdb re-called the 5' RACE reads with MiXCR, one entry per CDR3 protein. This sample has approximately 74,000 distinct CDR3 sequences, with roughly 6% found just once. The starting material was CD4+ T cells sorted from PBMCs, obtained about 2 weeks after the first yellow fever vaccination. The source is a man between 18 and 35 years old who received the YFV17D yellow fever vaccine. The CDR3 runs from the conserved cysteine through the conserved F or W. The order of the fields is clone size, V gene, J gene, D gene, CDR3 protein, CDR3 DNA. A D gene is named only where the DNA matches it firmly. Rows give clone size only sometimes, using once, few, many, or a class for an expanded clone.

>few|TRBV15|TRBJ1-1|TRBD1
CATSRLPLGTGNTEAFF
TGTGCCACCAGCAGACTCCCGCTGGGGACAGGGAACACTGAAGCTTTCTTT
>many|TRBV12-5|TRBJ2-3|.
CASGSDRGPSASTDTQYF
TGTGCTAGTGGTTCCGATCGGGGCCCTAGCGCTAGCACAGATACGCAGTATTTT
>.|TRBV27|TRBJ2-1|.
CASSFRTGWEFF
TGTGCCAGCAGTTTCCGGACGGGGTGGGAGTTCTTC
>few|TRBV5-6|TRBJ2-1|.
CASSFSRGNEQFF
TGTGCCAGCAGCTTTTCCAGGGGAAATGAGCAGTTCTTC
>.|TRBV12-3/TRBV12-4|TRBJ1-4|TRBD1
CAISPVPGTGGSYEKLFF
TGTGCCATCAGCCCTGTGCCCGGGACAGGGGGTTCATATGAAAAACTGTTTTTT
>many|TRBV29-1|TRBJ2-3|.
CSATPPGRGTDTQYF
TGCAGCGCCACCCCCCCAGGTCGGGGCACAGATACGCAGTATTTT
>many|TRBV11-2|TRBJ2-1|.
CASSFGRQQFF
TGTGCCAGCAGTTTCGGACGTCAGCAGTTCTTC
>many|TRBV4-3|TRBJ2-2|.
CASSQDWGRTTKNTGELFF
TGCGCCAGCAGCCAAGATTGGGGGAGGACAACAAAAAACACCGGGGAGCTGTTTTTT
>many|TRBV18|TRBJ2-7|.
CASSPPDRTYEQYF
TGTGCCAGCTCACCGCCGGACAGAACCTACGAGCAGTACTTC
>many|TRBV7-3|TRBJ2-2|TRBD1
CASSLTPGTGSSGELFF
TGTGCCAGCAGCTTAACGCCCGGGACAGGGTCTTCCGGGGAGCTGTTTTTT
>many|TRBV12-3/TRBV12-4|TRBJ2-1|TRBD1
CASSPGTGGSYEQFF
TGTGCCAGCAGCCCCGGGACAGGGGGTAGCTATGAGCAGTTCTTC
>many|TRBV24-1|TRBJ2-5|.
CATSDAHQETQYF
TGTGCCACCAGTGATGCTCACCAAGAGACCCAGTACTTC
>many|TRBV20-1|TRBJ1-2|TRBD1
CSASHGQGADYTF
TGCAGTGCTAGCCACGGACAGGGGGCTGACTACACCTTC
>many|TRBV5-1|TRBJ2-6|.
CASSGRGVHSGANVLTF
TGCGCCAGCAGCGGCCGGGGAGTTCATTCTGGGGCCAACGTCCTGACTTTC
>few|TRBV12-3/TRBV12-4|TRBJ2-2|.
CASSGQYFANTGELFF
TGTGCCAGCAGTGGTCAGTACTTCGCGAACACCGGGGAGCTGTTTTTT
>many|TRBV5-4|TRBJ2-2|.
CATQGGGQTGELFF
TGTGCCACCCAAGGAGGGGGCCAAACCGGGGAGCTGTTTTTT
>many|TRBV7-3|TRBJ2-6|.
CASSPQGTNSGANVLTF
TGTGCCAGCAGCCCCCAGGGGACGAACTCTGGGGCCAACGTCCTGACTTTC
>many|TRBV25-1|TRBJ2-3|.
CASSEQEITDTQYF
TGTGCCAGCAGTGAACAGGAGATCACAGATACGCAGTATTTT
>many|TRBV5-6|TRBJ2-5|TRBD1
CASSEELTGNPPQETQYF
TGTGCCAGCAGCGAGGAACTGACAGGGAATCCCCCCCAAGAGACCCAGTACTTC
>many|TRBV4-2|TRBJ2-7|TRBD1
CASSSRRDRFFF
TGTGCCAGCAGTTCTAGACGGGACAGATTCTTCTTC
>many|TRBV12-3/TRBV12-4|TRBJ1-3|TRBD1
CASRRTGDLGAGNTIYF
TGTGCCAGCCGGAGGACAGGGGATTTAGGTGCTGGAAACACCATATATTTT
>many|TRBV12-3/TRBV12-4|TRBJ1-1|.
CASTHSMNTEAFF
TGTGCCAGCACCCACAGCATGAACACTGAAGCTTTCTTT
>many|TRBV29-1|TRBJ1-2|TRBD1
CSVEVASGTGNYGYTF
TGCAGCGTTGAAGTTGCATCCGGGACAGGGAACTATGGCTACACCTTC
>many|TRBV12-3/TRBV12-4|TRBJ1-2|.
CASSLSSGATRYGYTF
TGTGCCAGCAGTTTAAGTTCCGGGGCAACGCGCTATGGCTACACCTTC
>many|TRBV20-1|TRBJ2-3|.
CSAPRRKSGLTDTQYF
TGCAGTGCCCCACGGAGGAAAAGTGGGTTGACAGATACGCAGTATTTT
>many|TRBV2|TRBJ2-5|TRBD2
CASSGSGGAETQYF
TGTGCCAGCAGCGGTAGCGGGGGGGCCGAGACCCAGTACTTC
>many|TRBV5-1|TRBJ2-1|TRBD2
CASSYFGTSSTNEQFF
TGCGCCAGCAGCTATTTCGGGACTAGCTCTACCAATGAGCAGTTCTTC
>many|TRBV10-3|TRBJ1-6|.
CAISDDKGNSPLHF
TGTGCCATCAGTGATGATAAGGGGAATTCACCCCTCCACTTT
>many|TRBV29-1|TRBJ2-3|.
CSVALSVDGDTQYF
TGCAGCGTCGCCCTCTCTGTGGACGGAGATACGCAGTATTTT
>many|TRBV7-9|TRBJ1-1|.
CASSLPDSAEAFF
TGTGCCAGCAGCTTACCAGACAGCGCTGAAGCTTTCTTT
>many|TRBV7-3|TRBJ1-1|.
CASSPHEAGVSTEAFF
TGTGCCAGCAGCCCCCACGAGGCAGGGGTTAGCACTGAAGCTTTCTTT
>many|TRBV5-1|TRBJ2-5|.
CASSLGRAQETQYF
TGCGCCAGCAGCTTGGGCAGGGCCCAAGAGACCCAGTACTTC
>many|TRBV5-1|TRBJ2-2|.
CASSLEGGTGELFF
TGCGCCAGCAGCTTGGAAGGGGGCACCGGGGAGCTGTTTTTT
>.|TRBV2|TRBJ1-5|.
CASSQQGLPQHF
TGTGCCAGCAGCCAACAGGGCCTTCCCCAGCATTTT
>many|TRBV5-4|TRBJ2-5|TRBD1
CASSKQGRQETQYF
TGTGCCAGCAGCAAACAGGGGCGCCAAGAGACCCAGTACTTC
>many|TRBV4-3|TRBJ2-7|TRBD1
CASSQDSPIGTVVGYEQYF
TGCGCCAGCAGCCAAGATTCTCCCATTGGGACAGTAGTCGGCTACGAGCAGTACTTC
>many|TRBV5-4|TRBJ1-4|TRBD1
CASSLDRGNEKLFF
TGTGCCAGCAGCTTGGACAGGGGTAATGAAAAACTGTTTTTT
>many|TRBV12-3/TRBV12-4|TRBJ2-1|TRBD2
CASSPLAGGRNEQFF
TGTGCCAGCAGTCCACTAGCGGGGGGTCGCAATGAGCAGTTCTTC
>many|TRBV12-3/TRBV12-4|TRBJ1-5|.
CASSLGGVGGNQPQHF
TGTGCCAGCAGTTTAGGCGGGGTGGGTGGCAATCAGCCCCAGCATTTT
>many|TRBV12-3/TRBV12-4|TRBJ2-1|.
CASSFRHNEQFF
TGTGCCAGCAGCTTTCGGCACAATGAGCAGTTCTTC
>many|TRBV6-1|TRBJ2-7|.
CASSDNEQYF
TGTGCCAGCAGTGATAACGAGCAGTACTTC
>.|TRBV5-5|TRBJ1-1|.
CASSLLGARNTEAFF
TGTGCCAGCAGCTTGTTGGGGGCAAGGAACACTGAAGCTTTCTTT
>many|TRBV29-1|TRBJ2-7|.
CSVRAGSFYEQYF
TGCAGCGTCAGGGCGGGGAGTTTCTACGAGCAGTACTTC
>.|TRBV6-6|TRBJ1-1|.
CASTISGLGAFF
TGTGCCAGCACGATATCGGGGCTGGGAGCTTTCTTT
>many|TRBV20-1|TRBJ2-1|.
CSASGTDDGEQFF
TGCAGTGCTTCCGGGACGGACGATGGTGAGCAGTTCTTC
>many|TRBV7-2|TRBJ1-1|.
CASSQYESLTEAFF
TGTGCCAGCAGCCAATACGAGAGCCTCACTGAAGCTTTCTTT
>many|TRBV10-3|TRBJ2-3|.
CAISEFVGSFPDTQYF
TGTGCCATCAGTGAGTTTGTAGGGTCCTTCCCAGATACGCAGTATTTT
>many|TRBV2|TRBJ2-7|.
CASSEYGARVEQYF
TGTGCCAGCAGTGAATATGGCGCTAGGGTCGAGCAGTACTTC
>many|TRBV7-3|TRBJ1-3|.
CASSLGMGAGNTIYF
TGTGCCAGCAGCTTGGGTATGGGGGCCGGAAACACCATATATTTT
>many|TRBV10-3|TRBJ2-7|TRBD1
CAIRPGQGNHEQYF
TGTGCCATCAGACCGGGACAGGGGAACCACGAGCAGTACTTC
>few|TRBV30|TRBJ2-3|TRBD2
CAGGVGASTDTQYF
TGTGCCGGGGGGGTAGGGGCTAGCACAGATACGCAGTATTTT